These 14 T cell receptor beta chains came from one sample sequenced in a study of T cells in Graves' hyperthyroidism and ophthalmopathy. The source material, RNA transcripts, was used to amplify TCR beta CDR3 regions. The HTBI primer set served for first-round RT-PCR of the TCR CDR3. Using its own MiXCR run on the multiplex PCR reads, TCRdb lists one record per CDR3 protein. The data hold almost 600,000 distinct CDR3 sequences, with around 46% observed a single time. Sequenced input: peripheral blood or thyroid tissue (not recorded which). The receptors here all came from a woman between 18 and 29 years old with Graves' hyperthyroidism.

This clonotype has a count of ten or more. The chain is built from TRBV29-1 and TRBJ2-7, with 9 nucleotides matching TRBD2. Unmatched junction bases numbered 8, after V lost 2 bases and J lost 6 bases. CDR3 length: 14 residues. From germline, CDR1 is SQVTM and CDR2 ANQGSEA. The CDR3 nucleotides are TGCAGCGTTGAAAAGGCAGCGGGAGGTAGCGAGCAGTACTTC. Its translation: CSVEKAAGGSEQYF.

A remark on this clonotype: This clone may be a read error of a much larger clone one base away. V usage is TRBV6-1 and J usage is TRBJ1-2; D uncertain. Trimming took 6 bases from V and 7 from J, leaving 18 bases between them. Germline V gene sequence: CDR1 MNHNS, CDR2 SASEGT. The length of the CDR3 is 14 residues. DNA of the CDR3: TGTGCCAGCAGACGAATAGGTTCGGACTGTGGCTACACCTTC. This sequence encodes CASRRIGSDCGYTF.

A remark on this clonotype: A much larger clone lies one base from this, so it may be a read error. CDR3 sequence: CANRGSVIARPYEQYF. CDR3 sequence (DNA): TGTGCCAACCGGGGGAGTGTGATAGCGCGACCCTACGAGCAGTACTTC. V usage is TRBV6-5 and J usage is TRBJ2-7, with D perhaps TRBD2 (6 bases). The CDR3 has 16 amino acids. Trimming took off 10 bases at V and 2 bases at J, with 24 bases between the two ends. Germline V gene lookup returns CDR1 MNHEY and CDR2 SVGAGI.

This clonotype showed up just once. The V gene is TRBV2, the J gene TRBJ1-2; TRBD1 matches 7 bases. Germline values: CDR1 SNHLY, CDR2 FYNNEI. The V gene end was trimmed by 4 bases and the J gene end by 4 bases; junction bases not matched to a gene: 3. The CDR3 is 13 amino acids. CDR3 DNA: TGTGCCAGCAGTGGAAGGGACAGCTATGGCTACACCTTC. Protein product: CASSGRDSYGYTF.

This clonotype was seen ten or more times. V usage is TRBV20-1 and J usage is TRBJ1-1; 8 bases map to TRBD1. Germline values: CDR1 DFQATT, CDR2 SNEGSKA (reference sequence). V lost 2 bases to trimming and J lost 4 bases; unmatched junction nucleotides: 9. The CDR3 spans 15 residues. The CDR3 protein is CSARHRQGLVTEAFF. The CDR3 region has the DNA TGCAGTGCTAGACACCGACAGGGGTTGGTCACTGAAGCTTTCTTT.

This clonotype came up a few times. The chain combines TRBV30 with TRBJ1-2; maybe TRBD1 (5 bases). The V gene lost 5 bases and the J gene lost 5 bases, with 6 bases spanning the gap. Germline assignment: CDR1 GTSNPN and CDR2 SVGIG (reference sequence). This CDR3 contains 10 residues. CDR3 residues: CAWGGYGYTF. The CDR3, as DNA: TGTGCCTGGGGGGGGTATGGCTACACCTTC.

V gene TRBV10-3 combines with J gene TRBJ2-5; 13 bases map to TRBD2. The CDR3 is 14 residues long. CDR1 and CDR2 from the germline V gene are ENHRY and SYGVKD. The CDR3 DNA follows: TGTGCTGGATCCGGACTAGCGGGAGTGGAGACCCAGTACTTC. Translating it yields CAGSGLAGVETQYF.

This clonotype was observed at least ten times. This rearrangement joins TRBV24-1 to TRBJ1-1; the D is unclear. Trimming shortened V by 4 bases and J by 1 base, and 9 bases separated the two germline ends. This CDR3 is 14 amino acids long. Germline V gives CDR1 KGHDR, CDR2 SFDVKD. The CDR3 DNA reads as TGTGCCACCAGTGACGGGCAGGCGAACACTGAAGCTTTCTTT. Translated: CATSDGQANTEAFF.

This chain connects TRBV29-1 to TRBJ2-5; TRBD2 might be the D (5 bases). Between the trimmed V and J ends, which lost 8 bases and 4 bases, there was a span of 17 bases. This CDR3 is built from 13 residues. Germline values: CDR1 SQVTM, CDR2 ANQGSEA. CDR3: CSHDRLNSETQYF. Written as DNA, the CDR3 is TGCAGCCATGACCGACTAAATTCAGAGACCCAGTACTTC.

The chain has TRBV6-2 or TRBV6-3 and TRBJ1-4; D is unresolved. This CDR3 is 14 amino acids long. The V gene's germline CDR1 is MNHEY and CDR2 SVGEGT. V lost 7 bases and J lost 5, with 14 bases in between. The CDR3 coding sequence is TGTGCCAGCAAGGGATACAACGTAAATGAAAAACTGTTTTTT. As protein: CASKGYNVNEKLFF.

Details on this clonotype: An end of the junction does not agree with germline; a read error may underlie this. J is TRBJ2-1 and V is TRBV5-1, with D uncertain. This CDR3 spans 11 amino acids. Germline CDR1 is SGHRS and CDR2 is YFSETQ. Here the CDR3 DNA reads TGCGCCAGCAGCTTATCACATGAGCAGTCCTTC. Protein sequence: CASSLSHEQSF.

The chain employs TRBV29-1 and TRBJ1-2; no reliable D call. Deletions cut 5 bases from V and 0 bases from J, with 10 bases between. Germline loops: CDR1 SQVTM, CDR2 ANQGSEA. This CDR3 spans 13 amino acids. The CDR3 DNA follows: TGCAGCGTTAGTCGGTTAGCTAACTATGGCTACACCTTC. Translated: CSVSRLANYGYTF.

The chain carries TRBV29-1 and TRBJ1-1; TRBD1 might be the D (6 bases). The CDR3 loop spans 12 amino acids. Germline V gene data show CDR1 as SQVTM and CDR2 as ANQGSEA. V gave up 8 bases and J gave up 1 base, with 11 bases separating them. The CDR3 sequence is CSLEQGNTEAFF. The CDR3 DNA follows: TGCAGCTTAGAACAGGGGAACACTGAAGCTTTCTTT.

This clonotype was seen ten or more times. The V call is TRBV7-2, the J call TRBJ1-5, with D possibly matching TRBD1 (6 bases). Germline loops: CDR1 SGHTA, CDR2 FQGNSA. Deletions cut 3 bases from V and 1 base from J, with 10 bases between. The CDR3 totals 15 residues. The CDR3 sequence: CASSLRGWSNQPQHF. CDR3 DNA sequence: TGTGCCAGCAGCTTGAGGGGGTGGAGCAATCAGCCCCAGCATTTT.